These T cell receptor beta chains were read from a single sample in a study of radiotherapy plus CTLA-4 blockade in lung cancer. The assay was immunoSEQ multiplex PCR, and TCRdb's table has in-frame clones only and misses some. The sample holds over 60,000 clones, more than 75% seen once. This material consisted of peripheral blood, taken from a patient treated with radiotherapy plus ipilimumab. The source is a human donor with non-small cell lung cancer that progressed on radiotherapy plus ipilimumab. CDR3s include the opening cysteine and the closing phenylalanine or tryptophan. The D gene is left open where the match is weak. Clone size, where shown, is once, few, many, or a class for clones that have expanded.

d_gene: -; j_gene: TRBJ1-6; abundance: -; v_gene: TRBV27; CDR3nt: TGTGCCAGCAGTTTATCGATTCAACTGACAGGCAATTCACCCCTCCACTTT; CDR3aa: CASSLSIQLTGNSPLHF
d_gene: -; j_gene: TRBJ2-5; abundance: -; v_gene: TRBV7-7; CDR3nt: TGTGCTAGCAGCTTAAGTAAAGGGACTGTACAAGAGACCCAGTACTTC; CDR3aa: CASSLSKGTVQETQYF
d_gene: TRBD1; j_gene: TRBJ2-7; abundance: -; v_gene: TRBV4-2; CDR3nt: TGTGCCAGCAGCCAAGGACAGGGGGACTACGAGCAGTACTTC; CDR3aa: CASSQGQGDYEQYF
d_gene: -; j_gene: TRBJ2-1; abundance: -; v_gene: TRBV7-9; CDR3nt: TGTGCCAGCAGCTTAGCGTTGGGGACACGGGATGAGCAGTTCTTC; CDR3aa: CASSLALGTRDEQFF
d_gene: TRBD2; j_gene: TRBJ2-2; abundance: -; v_gene: TRBV5-6; CDR3nt: TGTGCCAGCAGCCGGAGACTAGCGGGAGGGCCTGGGGAGCTGTTTTTT; CDR3aa: CASSRRLAGGPGELFF
d_gene: -; j_gene: TRBJ2-4; abundance: few; v_gene: TRBV28; CDR3nt: TGTGCCAGCAGTTTTAGAGGGTTCAAAAACATTCAGTACTTC; CDR3aa: CASSFRGFKNIQYF
d_gene: -; j_gene: TRBJ2-5; abundance: -; v_gene: TRBV27; CDR3nt: TGTGCCAGCACTGACCCAGATTTGGGTTGGGAAGAGACCCAGTACTTC; CDR3aa: CASTDPDLGWEETQYF
d_gene: -; j_gene: TRBJ1-1; abundance: -; v_gene: TRBV9; CDR3nt: TGTGCCAGCAGCGTATTGGACCAGAACACTGAAGCTTTCTTT; CDR3aa: CASSVLDQNTEAFF
d_gene: TRBD1; j_gene: TRBJ2-2; abundance: -; v_gene: TRBV6-4; CDR3nt: TGTGCCAGCAGGAGGGACAGGGCTAACACCGGGGAGCTGTTTTTT; CDR3aa: CASRRDRANTGELFF
d_gene: TRBD2; j_gene: TRBJ2-1; abundance: -; v_gene: TRBV4-1; CDR3nt: TGCGCCAGCAGCCAAGAACTAGCGGGAGGGGCTCGAGATGAGCAGTTCTTC; CDR3aa: CASSQELAGGARDEQFF
d_gene: TRBD1; j_gene: TRBJ2-7; abundance: -; v_gene: TRBV15; CDR3nt: TGTGCCACCAGCAGATCACGCGGACAGGGCTCCTACGAGCAGTACTTC; CDR3aa: CATSRSRGQGSYEQYF
d_gene: -; j_gene: TRBJ2-1; abundance: -; v_gene: TRBV7-6; CDR3nt: TGTGCCAGCAGCTCCGAGGGGAATGAGCAGTTCTTC; CDR3aa: CASSSEGNEQFF